The rows below give T cell receptor beta chains drawn from one sample of a study. TCRdb re-derived calls from the 5' RACE reads in MiXCR, one entry per CDR3 protein. This table has approximately 30,000 distinct CDR3 sequences, roughly 25% appearing once. Sequenced input: memory CD4+ T cells sorted from blood. These receptors were taken from a female donor with breast cancer. Each CDR3 is given with its conserved first and last residue. Each record gives: V gene, J gene, clone size, D gene, CDR3 DNA, CDR3 protein. The D gene is left open where the match is weak. Rows give clone size only sometimes, using once, few, many, or a class for an expanded clone.

V: TRBV6-2/TRBV6-3; J: TRBJ1-5; size: .; D: .; DNA: TGTGCCAGCAGTTACGGGGCGATGGGACAGCCCCAGCATTTT; CDR3: CASSYGAMGQPQHF
V: TRBV4-1; J: TRBJ2-7; size: once; D: TRBD1; DNA: TGCGCCAGCAGCCAAGATCGGGGCACAGGGGCCTACGAGCAGTACTTC; CDR3: CASSQDRGTGAYEQYF
V: TRBV5-6; J: TRBJ2-3; size: many; D: .; DNA: TGTGCCAGCACCCAGACAGGAACCACAGATACGCAGTATTTT; CDR3: CASTQTGTTDTQYF
V: TRBV20-1; J: TRBJ2-2; size: .; D: .; DNA: TGCAGTGTGGAAGGGGGGGCCACCGGGGAGCTGTTTTTT; CDR3: CSVEGGATGELFF
V: TRBV7-2; J: TRBJ2-3; size: many; D: .; DNA: TGTGCCAGCAGCTTAATAGGAGGGCCGGGAGATACGCAGTATTTT; CDR3: CASSLIGGPGDTQYF
V: TRBV4-2; J: TRBJ2-2; size: many; D: .; DNA: TGTGCCAGCAGCCAAGTCCTCTCTACGGCTCCCGGGGAGCTGTTTTTT; CDR3: CASSQVLSTAPGELFF
V: TRBV27; J: TRBJ1-2; size: many; D: .; DNA: TGTGCCAGCAGTTTGACGGGTTTTTATGGCTACACCTTC; CDR3: CASSLTGFYGYTF
V: TRBV7-8; J: TRBJ1-5; size: .; D: TRBD1; DNA: TGTGCCAGCAGCTCACGACAGGGGATAAATCAGCCCCAGCATTTT; CDR3: CASSSRQGINQPQHF
V: TRBV12-3/TRBV12-4; J: TRBJ2-5; size: many; D: .; DNA: TGTGCCAGCAGTCTAGCGTCAGAGACCCAGTACTTC; CDR3: CASSLASETQYF
V: TRBV27; J: TRBJ2-5; size: few; D: TRBD1; DNA: TGTGCCAGCAGTTCGAGCGGACAGGTTGGGATCGAGACCCAGTACTTC; CDR3: CASSSSGQVGIETQYF
V: TRBV27; J: TRBJ2-7; size: few; D: .; DNA: TGTGCCAGCAGTCACAGGGTTGGGGCCTACGAGCAGTACTTC; CDR3: CASSHRVGAYEQYF
V: TRBV7-6; J: TRBJ2-7; size: many; D: TRBD1; DNA: TGTGCCAGCAGCCCGGACAGGGTCTCCTACGAGCAGTACTTC; CDR3: CASSPDRVSYEQYF
V: TRBV4-2; J: TRBJ1-1; size: .; D: TRBD1; DNA: TGTGCCAGTGGGGACAGGGAGTTCGCTGAAGCTTTCTTT; CDR3: CASGDREFAEAFF
V: TRBV5-4; J: TRBJ2-7; size: .; D: .; DNA: TGTGCCAGCAGCTCAGGCACCCACGAGCAGTACTTC; CDR3: CASSSGTHEQYF
V: TRBV15; J: TRBJ1-4; size: few; D: TRBD1; DNA: TGTGCCACCAGCAGAGGAGACAGGGGGCATGAAAAACTGTTTTTT; CDR3: CATSRGDRGHEKLFF
V: TRBV6-2/TRBV6-3; J: TRBJ2-1; size: .; D: TRBD2; DNA: TGTGCCAGCACCATCGGGGGGGAAACTGAGCAGTTCTTC; CDR3: CASTIGGETEQFF
V: TRBV9; J: TRBJ1-1; size: .; D: .; DNA: TGTGCCAGCAGCGTTAGCAGCTTGAACACTGAAGCTTTCTTT; CDR3: CASSVSSLNTEAFF
V: TRBV4-2; J: TRBJ1-1; size: few; D: .; DNA: TGTGCCAGCAGCCAGGGGAGCACTGAAGCTTTCTTT; CDR3: CASSQGSTEAFF
V: TRBV27; J: TRBJ2-2; size: .; D: .; DNA: TGTGCCAGCAGTTGGACAGATTACACCGGGGAGCTGTTTTTT; CDR3: CASSWTDYTGELFF
V: TRBV29-1; J: TRBJ2-3; size: few; D: .; DNA: TGCAGCGTCGTACGGGGAGATACGCAGTATTTT; CDR3: CSVVRGDTQYF
V: TRBV27; J: TRBJ2-7; size: many; D: TRBD2; DNA: TGTGCCAGCAGTTCTAGCGGGAGCTCCTACGAGCAGTACTTC; CDR3: CASSSSGSSYEQYF
V: TRBV6-6; J: TRBJ2-3; size: few; D: TRBD2; DNA: TGTGCCAGCAGTTATTTTGCGCGGGGGGGAACGGATACGCAGTATTTT; CDR3: CASSYFARGGTDTQYF
V: TRBV6-1; J: TRBJ1-2; size: few; D: TRBD1; DNA: TGTGCCAGCAGAGGACAGGGAAAGGACCATAACTATGGCTACACCTTC; CDR3: CASRGQGKDHNYGYTF
V: TRBV19; J: TRBJ2-7; size: .; D: TRBD2; DNA: TGTGCCAGTAGTATAGGAGGCGGGGGGCCAGGCTACGAGCAGTACTTC; CDR3: CASSIGGGGPGYEQYF
V: TRBV29-1; J: TRBJ2-5; size: .; D: .; DNA: TGCAGCGCAAACCCGACAGAAGAAGAGACCCAGTACTTC; CDR3: CSANPTEEETQYF
V: TRBV5-6; J: TRBJ1-5; size: .; D: .; DNA: TGTGCCAGCAGCTACAAGGGGTTAAGGGCCCAGCATTTT; CDR3: CASSYKGLRAQHF
V: TRBV5-1; J: TRBJ2-3; size: .; D: TRBD1; DNA: TGCGCCAGCAGCTTGGCCGGACAGGGGGCGGCAGATACGCAGTATTTT; CDR3: CASSLAGQGAADTQYF
V: TRBV9; J: TRBJ2-7; size: .; D: .; DNA: TGTGCCAGCAGCCCCCCGTCCTACGAGCAGTACTTC; CDR3: CASSPPSYEQYF
V: TRBV28; J: TRBJ2-7; size: .; D: .; DNA: TGTGCCAGCAGTTTATTTGGGGTTGATTACGAGCAGTACTTC; CDR3: CASSLFGVDYEQYF
V: TRBV12-3/TRBV12-4; J: TRBJ2-2; size: many; D: .; DNA: TGTGCCAGCAGTTTAGGGACAAACACCGGGGAGCTGTTTTTT; CDR3: CASSLGTNTGELFF
V: TRBV7-6; J: TRBJ2-1; size: .; D: .; DNA: TGTGCCAGCAGCCCCGGGGTTAAAGCGAACAATGAGCAGTTCTTC; CDR3: CASSPGVKANNEQFF
V: TRBV4-2; J: TRBJ1-3; size: many; D: .; DNA: TGTGCCAGCAGCCAAGTGTCAGGGACGAACACCATATATTTT; CDR3: CASSQVSGTNTIYF
V: TRBV20-1; J: TRBJ2-1; size: .; D: .; DNA: TGCAGTGCTAGAGATGGCCAGGGGTATTACAATGAGCAGTTCTTC; CDR3: CSARDGQGYYNEQFF
V: TRBV20-1; J: TRBJ2-1; size: few; D: .; DNA: TGCAGTGCTAGAGCTCCACGAAACTCCTACAATGAGCAGTTCTTC; CDR3: CSARAPRNSYNEQFF
V: TRBV24-1; J: TRBJ2-2; size: .; D: TRBD1; DNA: TGTGCCACCTCCGTGGCCCGGGACAGGGATTCGAACACCGGGGAGCTGTTTTTT; CDR3: CATSVARDRDSNTGELFF
V: TRBV6-5; J: TRBJ2-4; size: .; D: .; DNA: TGTGCCAGCAGTTACTCAACGGGGGCTCTAGCCAAAGACATTCAGTACTTC; CDR3: CASSYSTGALAKDIQYF
V: TRBV27; J: TRBJ2-7; size: .; D: TRBD1; DNA: TGTGCCAGCGCACTAGCCGGACAGGGCCACGAGCAGTACTTC; CDR3: CASALAGQGHEQYF
V: TRBV19; J: TRBJ2-1; size: few; D: .; DNA: TGTGCCAGTACAGGGTCCTACAATGAGCAGTTCTTC; CDR3: CASTGSYNEQFF
V: TRBV12-3/TRBV12-4; J: TRBJ2-3; size: .; D: .; DNA: TGTGCCAGCAGTTTAAGGGCAGTTAGCACAGATACGCAGTATTTT; CDR3: CASSLRAVSTDTQYF
V: TRBV4-3; J: TRBJ2-3; size: many; D: .; DNA: TGCGCCAGCAGCCTGGCAGGGATATCAGATACGCAGTATTTT; CDR3: CASSLAGISDTQYF
V: TRBV24-1; J: TRBJ1-1; size: few; D: .; DNA: TGTGCCACCAAATTTGGCACTGAAGCTTTCTTT; CDR3: CATKFGTEAFF
V: TRBV6-5; J: TRBJ2-6; size: .; D: .; DNA: TGTGCCAGCAGCTCATTCAGGGCTTGGGGGGCCAACGTCCTGACTTTC; CDR3: CASSSFRAWGANVLTF
V: TRBV6-5; J: TRBJ2-5; size: few; D: .; DNA: TGTGCCACCAAAACGTCCAGGGAGGAGACCCAGTACTTC; CDR3: CATKTSREETQYF
V: TRBV28; J: TRBJ2-5; size: .; D: TRBD1; DNA: TGTGCCAGCAGTTTTAGGGGGCTCGGCACCCAGTACTTC; CDR3: CASSFRGLGTQYF
V: TRBV27; J: TRBJ2-2; size: many; D: .; DNA: TGTGCCACCCTCAGGCAGGGCGGGGAGCTGTTTTTT; CDR3: CATLRQGGELFF
V: TRBV12-3/TRBV12-4; J: TRBJ2-3; size: .; D: TRBD2; DNA: TGTGCCAGCAGGCATGACTCTAGCGGCGGTGGAGGTACGCAGTATTTT; CDR3: CASRHDSSGGGGTQYF
V: TRBV7-9; J: TRBJ2-5; size: many; D: TRBD1; DNA: TGTGCCAGCAGCTTCTCCGGGACAGGGGGCAAAGAGACCCAGTACTTC; CDR3: CASSFSGTGGKETQYF
V: TRBV6-1; J: TRBJ2-6; size: few; D: TRBD2; DNA: TGTGCCAGCAGTGGGGGGGGTTACGGGAAACTTGGGGCCAACGTCCTGACTTTC; CDR3: CASSGGGYGKLGANVLTF
V: TRBV10-3; J: TRBJ1-6; size: many; D: .; DNA: TGTGCCATCAGTGATCAACAGGAGTGGAATTCACCCCTCCACTTT; CDR3: CAISDQQEWNSPLHF